This T cell receptor (beta chain) comes out of a study of CD8 T cells in Susac syndrome. Random hexamers were used to reverse transcribe about 0.45 to 1 ug of RNA. TCRdb reprocessed the immunoSEQ multiplex PCR reads via MiXCR and lists one record per CDR3 protein. The sample has 400,000 or so distinct CDR3 sequences; more than 80% are singletons. Remarks on this clonotype: Its antigen is unidentified.

The multiple sclerosis control group was made up of treatment-naive patients with stable or active relapsing-remitting disease. The V end lost 6 bases, the J end lost 3 bases, and 12 bases lay between the germline ends. Germline lookup yields CDR1 SGHRS and CDR2 YFSETQ. The CDR3 consists of 13 residues. Findings and caveats of the study: The study admitted that it had a relatively small number of individuals in its TCR sequencing and HLA analysis.

The V call is TRBV5-1, the J call TRBJ1-1; D might be TRBD1 (5 bases). The source of this sequence is a human donor with multiple sclerosis. Material for sequencing was CD8+ T cells from PBMCs. The CDR3 loop is CASKLRGDTEAFF. The CDR3 DNA reads TGCGCCAGCAAGCTCCGGGGGGACACTGAAGCTTTCTTT. Filled out from reference TRBV5-1 and TRBJ1-1, the complete variable domain reads KAGVTQTPRYLIKTRGQQVTLSCSPISGHRSVSWYQQTPGQGLQFLFEYFSETQRNKGNFPGRFSGRQFSNSRSEMNVSTLELGDSALYLCASKLRGDTEAFFGQGTRLTVV.